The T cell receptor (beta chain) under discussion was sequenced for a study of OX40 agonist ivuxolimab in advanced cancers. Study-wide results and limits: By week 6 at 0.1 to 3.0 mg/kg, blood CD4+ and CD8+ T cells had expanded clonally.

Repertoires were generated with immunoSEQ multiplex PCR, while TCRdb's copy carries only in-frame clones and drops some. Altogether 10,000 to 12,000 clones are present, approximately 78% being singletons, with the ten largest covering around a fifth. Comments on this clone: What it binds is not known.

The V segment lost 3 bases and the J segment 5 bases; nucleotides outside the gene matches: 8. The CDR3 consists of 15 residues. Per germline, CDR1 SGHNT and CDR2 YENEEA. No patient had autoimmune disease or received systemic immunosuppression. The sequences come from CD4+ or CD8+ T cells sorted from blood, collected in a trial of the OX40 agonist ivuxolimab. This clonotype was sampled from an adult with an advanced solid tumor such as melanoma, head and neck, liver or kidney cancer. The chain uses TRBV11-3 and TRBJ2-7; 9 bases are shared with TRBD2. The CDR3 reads CASSFSAGGPNEQYF. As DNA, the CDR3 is TGTGCCAGCAGCTTTTCAGCGGGAGGCCCCAACGAGCAGTACTTC.